This TCR beta chain was captured by sequencing in a study of cytomegalovirus exposure and HLA in healthy donors. Whole-study context: Earlier results showed roughly 120 million unique TCR beta sequences derived from some 190 million T cells.

The CDR3 is 20 amino acids. Germline CDR1 reads SGHRS; CDR2 reads YFSETQ. The V and J ends lost 0 bases and 1 base, in that order; junction bases with no gene match: 13. In the PCR, 60 Vbeta and 13 Jbeta primers were used. The table came from immunoSEQ multiplex PCR; TCRdb's copy has only in-frame clones and leaves some out. The data show nearly 200,000 clones, 82% seen once. General study points: In vitro assays verified that three CMV-associated chains recognized CMV antigens specifically.

As to this clone: Its antigen is still unknown.

The chain joins TRBV5-1 to TRBJ2-3, with TRBD2 identical over 11 bases. The sequenced sample consisted of PBMCs. The TCR comes from a boy younger than 10 in good health and CMV-seronegative. CDR3 amino acids: CASSLALAGGLLSGTDTQYF. The CDR3 DNA follows: TGCGCCAGCAGCTTGGCCCTAGCGGGGGGCCTCCTTAGCGGCACAGATACGCAGTATTTT.